This is a list of T cell receptor beta chains from one sample in a study of T cell repertoires and leukemia-associated antigens. Antigens for these TCRs are unknown. Each CDR3 protein gets one entry after TCRdb re-called the 5' RACE reads with MiXCR. In the table there are around 12,000 distinct CDR3 sequences, 35% to 45% of which are singletons. Material: CD3+ T cells sorted from blood and cultured. These receptors were collected from a female donor in good health. Each CDR3 is given with its conserved first and last residue. The D gene is left open where the match is weak. Clone size is given for some rows only: seen once, a few or many times, or a class if the clone is expanded.

>TRBJ2-2|TRBD2|TRBV4-1|few
CASSQGLAGVSTGELFF
TGCGCCAGCAGCCAGGGACTAGCGGGAGTGAGCACCGGGGAGCTGTTTTTT
>TRBJ2-3|TRBD1|TRBV4-3|many
CASSQVGTGNFEDTQYF
TGCGCCAGCAGCCAAGTCGGGACAGGGAATTTTGAGGATACGCAGTATTTT
>TRBJ2-7|TRBD1|TRBV5-1|medium-sized
CASSPTGRSSYEQYF
TGCGCCAGCAGCCCGACAGGGAGAAGCTCCTACGAGCAGTACTTC
>TRBJ1-5|.|TRBV28|.
CASSFAGAIDQPQHF
TGTGCCAGCAGTTTCGCAGGGGCTATCGATCAGCCCCAGCATTTT
>TRBJ2-7|.|TRBV11-2|many
CASSLELTRGAEQYF
TGTGCCAGCAGCTTAGAACTGACACGGGGAGCCGAGCAGTACTTC
>TRBJ2-7|.|TRBV2|.
CASSARHLYEQYF
TGTGCCAGCAGTGCCCGACACCTCTACGAGCAGTACTTC
>TRBJ2-7|TRBD1|TRBV4-2|.
CASSQAGTGRDEQYF
TGTGCCAGCAGCCAAGCCGGGACAGGGCGCGACGAGCAGTACTTC
>TRBJ2-5|TRBD2|TRBV5-1|.
CASSLITSGQETQYF
TGCGCCAGCAGCTTGATCACTAGCGGCCAAGAGACCCAGTACTTC
>TRBJ2-1|.|TRBV4-2|many
CASSQVGEPPGREQFF
TGTGCCAGCAGCCAAGTGGGGGAGCCCCCGGGAAGAGAGCAGTTCTTC
>TRBJ1-5|.|TRBV18|few
CASSPGREDQPQHF
TGTGCCAGCTCACCCGGGCGGGAAGATCAGCCCCAGCATTTT
>TRBJ2-5|TRBD2|TRBV20-1|once
CSTRRSFSSSGETQYF
TGTAGTACCCGGAGGTCGTTCAGTTCTAGCGGGGAGACCCAGTACTTC
>TRBJ1-1|TRBD1|TRBV28|medium-sized
CASSLGQGRGTEAFF
TGTGCCAGCAGTTTGGGACAGGGAAGGGGCACTGAAGCTTTCTTT
>TRBJ2-2|.|TRBV21-1|large
CASSKEETSWGWAGELFF
TGTGCCAGCAGCAAAGAGGAGACTAGCTGGGGGTGGGCCGGGGAGCTGTTTTTT
>TRBJ2-3|.|TRBV20-1|few
CSARGQASTDTQYF
TGCAGTGCTAGAGGACAGGCCAGCACAGATACGCAGTATTTT
>TRBJ2-1|TRBD1|TRBV5-1|many
CASTEDRGSPYEQFF
TGCGCCAGCACCGAAGACAGGGGATCCCCCTATGAGCAGTTCTTC
>TRBJ1-2|TRBD1|TRBV7-9|.
CASSFDPGQGYGHTF
TGTGCCAGCAGCTTCGATCCGGGACAGGGCTATGGCCACACCTTC
>TRBJ2-3|TRBD2|TRBV4-3|.
CASSLGWEGSDTQYF
TGCGCCAGCAGCCTGGGCTGGGAGGGCTCAGATACGCAGTATTTT
>TRBJ2-7|.|TRBV4-1|medium-sized
CASSQVGSRHEQYF
TGCGCCAGCAGCCAAGTCGGCAGTAGACACGAGCAGTACTTC
>TRBJ2-1|TRBD2|TRBV5-1|.
CASSARSGDNEQFF
TGCGCCAGCAGCGCCCGGAGCGGGGACAATGAGCAGTTCTTC
>TRBJ2-1|.|TRBV7-2|.
CASSSTIYNEQFF
TGTGCCAGCTCATCGACTATTTACAATGAGCAGTTCTTC
>TRBJ2-5|.|TRBV12-3/TRBV12-4|.
CASKGWEIQETQYF
TGTGCCAGCAAAGGTTGGGAGATCCAAGAGACCCAGTACTTC
>TRBJ2-3|.|TRBV5-1|many
CASSRGGQFTDTQYF
TGCGCCAGCAGCAGGGGGGGACAGTTCACAGATACGCAGTATTTT
>TRBJ2-7|.|TRBV20-1|medium-sized
CSAGSGPHYEQYF
TGCAGTGCAGGTTCAGGACCCCACTACGAGCAGTACTTC
>TRBJ2-1|TRBD1|TRBV5-1|many
CASSIRTGGNEQFF
TGCGCCAGCAGCATACGGACAGGGGGCAATGAGCAGTTCTTC
>TRBJ2-4|.|TRBV29-1|.
CSVEGPKIAKNIQYF
TGCAGTGTTGAAGGTCCTAAAATAGCTAAAAACATTCAGTACTTC
>TRBJ2-1|TRBD2|TRBV29-1|few
CSVGLGNEQFF
TGCAGCGTGGGACTAGGGAATGAGCAGTTCTTC
>TRBJ2-2|.|TRBV7-9|many
CASSSRGELFF
TGTGCCAGCAGCTCACGTGGGGAGCTGTTTTTT
>TRBJ2-7|TRBD1|TRBV29-1|.
CGVEGTGTGEQYF
TGCGGCGTTGAAGGGACAGGGACCGGCGAGCAGTACTTC
>TRBJ1-1|.|TRBV29-1|medium-sized
CSVESGFGLRAFF
TGCAGCGTTGAATCAGGGTTCGGGCTGCGAGCTTTCTTT
>TRBJ2-7|.|TRBV7-9|once
CASSPPSENYEQYF
TGTGCCAGCAGCCCGCCTAGCGAGAACTACGAGCAGTACTTC
>TRBJ1-1|.|TRBV27|large
CASSLLEGTEAFF
TGTGCCAGCAGTTTACTTGAAGGTACTGAAGCTTTCTTT
>TRBJ2-1|.|TRBV5-1|.
CASSLAPRGLSYNEQFF
TGCGCCAGCAGCTTGGCCCCTAGGGGTCTCTCCTACAATGAGCAGTTCTTC
>TRBJ1-2|.|TRBV20-1|many
CSARPSGRALYGYTF
TGCAGTGCTAGACCTTCCGGACGGGCCCTTTATGGCTACACCTTC
>TRBJ1-2|TRBD1|TRBV12-3/TRBV12-4|.
CASSYRGTQGYTF
TGTGCCAGCAGTTACAGGGGAACGCAGGGCTACACCTTC
>TRBJ2-1|.|TRBV4-1|many
CASSPRAVSSDEQFF
TGCGCCAGCAGCCCTCGAGCGGTGAGTTCGGATGAGCAGTTCTTC
>TRBJ2-7|TRBD2|TRBV7-2|many
CASSLDPPLAGVDEQYF
TGTGCCAGCAGCTTAGACCCGCCTTTAGCGGGAGTTGACGAGCAGTACTTC
>TRBJ2-7|TRBD1|TRBV27|medium-sized
CASSITGGLLTYEQYF
TGTGCCAGCAGTATCACAGGGGGATTACTTACCTACGAGCAGTACTTC
>TRBJ2-5|.|TRBV28|medium-sized
CASTSGGGYVETQYF
TGTGCCAGCACCTCGGGAGGGGGCTATGTGGAGACCCAGTACTTC
>TRBJ2-4|.|TRBV7-9|few
CASSFYICSARAPDGQNIQYF
.
>TRBJ1-2|.|TRBV27|medium-sized
CASSPWGAFGYTF
TGTGCCAGCAGTCCGTGGGGCGCCTTTGGCTACACCTTC
>TRBJ2-5|.|TRBV24-1|many
CATSDHRAATAQYF
TGTGCCACCAGTGACCACCGGGCGGCTACTGCCCAGTACTTC
>TRBJ2-3|TRBD1|TRBV15|.
CPTSRDRTGGADTQYF
TGTCCGACCAGCAGAGATCGGACAGGGGGCGCAGATACGCAGTATTTT
>TRBJ2-1|.|TRBV15|few
CATSRDALAGGQFF
TGTGCCACCAGCAGAGATGCCCTGGCTGGAGGCCAGTTCTTC
>TRBJ2-6|.|TRBV7-9|.
CASTRGSGANVLTF
TGTGCCAGCACCAGGGGCTCTGGGGCCAACGTCCTGACTTTC
>TRBJ2-3|TRBD1|TRBV7-9|.
CASQPDRVYSPDTQYF
TGTGCCAGTCAACCGGACAGGGTTTACTCACCAGATACGCAGTATTTT
>TRBJ2-1|TRBD1|TRBV19|many
CASTETGGRIYNEQFF
TGTGCCAGTACCGAGACAGGGGGACGAATCTACAATGAGCAGTTCTTC
>TRBJ2-1|.|TRBV11-1|many
CASSFRGVTEQFF
TGTGCCAGCAGTTTTCGAGGGGTTACTGAGCAGTTCTTC
>TRBJ2-1|TRBD2|TRBV5-1|.
CAGSSRTPGLAGYNEQFF
TGCGCCGGTAGCTCCCGGACGCCGGGACTAGCGGGATACAATGAGCAGTTCTTC
>TRBJ2-7|.|TRBV7-8|.
CASTKDLSYEQYF
TGTGCCAGCACAAAAGACTTGAGCTACGAGCAGTACTTC
>TRBJ1-1|.|TRBV4-2|.
CAGSQADTGYTEAFF
TGTGCCGGTAGCCAAGCTGACACTGGTTACACTGAAGCTTTCTTT
>TRBJ2-1|.|TRBV7-3|many
CASSSMALVLGNEQFF
TGTGCCAGCAGCTCAATGGCACTAGTCCTTGGCAATGAGCAGTTCTTC
>TRBJ2-7|TRBD2|TRBV3-1|many
CASSQITSGSREQYF
TGTGCCAGCAGCCAAATTACTAGCGGGAGTCGCGAGCAGTACTTC
>TRBJ2-5|.|TRBV2|many
CASTLPGGGETQYF
TGTGCCAGCACCCTGCCAGGGGGAGGGGAGACCCAGTACTTC
>TRBJ2-2|TRBD1|TRBV5-1|.
CASSLIPGQGLTGELFF
TGCGCCAGCAGCTTGATACCGGGACAGGGTTTAACCGGGGAGCTGTTTTTT
>TRBJ2-7|.|TRBV7-9|few
CASSITQLREQYF
TGTGCCAGCAGCATCACCCAACTGCGCGAGCAGTACTTC